These 10 T cell receptor beta chains were sequenced from one sample in a study of shared clonotypes between healthy human individuals. Clones were read by immunoSEQ multiplex PCR, and TCRdb kept only the in-frame ones, dropping some. The data show approximately 2.5 million clones, with just over 90% seen just once and 0.14% held by the top ten. The sample taken for sequencing was naive CD4+ T cells sorted from blood. The sample's subset: CD45RA+ positively selected. The receptors come from a man between 18 and 29 years old in good health.

The chain uses TRBV28 and TRBJ1-1; the D gene is possibly TRBD1 (5 bases). Looked up from germline, CDR1 is MDHEN and CDR2 is SYDVKM. The CDR3 length is 12 residues. The ends were cut back, 10 bases at V and 7 bases at J, with 16 bases in the middle. CDR3 region: CATLPREGEAFF. CDR3 in DNA: TGTGCCACCCTACCCAGGGAGGGTGAAGCTTTCTTT.

This chain links TRBV20-1 with TRBJ2-1, with 7 bases fitting TRBD1. Germline values: CDR1 DFQATT, CDR2 SNEGSKA (reference sequence). This CDR3 spans 11 amino acids. The V segment lost 6 bases and the J segment 9 bases; nucleotides outside the gene matches: 5. The chain's CDR3 is CSASRDSEQFF. CDR3 in DNA: TGCAGTGCCAGTCGGGACAGTGAGCAGTTCTTC.

CDR3 loop: CATPGGLANTGELFF. CDR3 bases: TGTGCCACCCCAGGAGGGCTCGCGAACACCGGGGAGCTGTTTTTT. V usage is TRBV7-2 and J usage is TRBJ2-2, with D tentatively TRBD2 (6 bases). The CDR3 runs to 15 residues. Germline CDR1 is SGHTA and CDR2 is FQGNSA. V dropped 10 bases and J dropped 0 bases, with 15 bases sitting between them.

This clone has more than one count but fewer than ten. The chain joins TRBV9 to TRBJ1-5; D gene ambiguous. This CDR3 comprises 14 residues. V lost 0 bases and J 3 bases, leaving 7 bases between the germline ends. Germline V gene data show CDR1 as SGDLS and CDR2 as YYNGEE. The CDR3 sequence is CASSVGSHNQPQHF. The CDR3 DNA follows: TGTGCCAGCAGCGTAGGTAGTCACAATCAGCCCCAGCATTTT.

The chain's CDR3 is CASTRTGTGGNTEAFF. CDR3 DNA: TGTGCCAGTACCCGAACCGGGACAGGGGGGAACACTGAAGCTTTCTTT. The V call is TRBV9, the J call TRBJ1-1, with TRBD1 identical over 11 bases. Germline CDR1 SGDLS, CDR2 YYNGEE. CDR3 length: 16 residues. The J segment lost 1 base and the V segment lost 8 bases, leaving 10 bases of the junction unmatched.

Remarks on this clone: At the DNA level, this CDR3 is encoded by other sequences in the same sample as well. CDR3 region: CASSPSGGTDTQYF. In nucleotides, the CDR3 is TGTGCCAGCAGTCCTAGCGGAGGCACAGATACGCAGTATTTT. The chain combines TRBV7-9 with TRBJ2-3; 7 nucleotides agree with TRBD2. J lost 1 base, V lost 6 bases, and 4 bases had no gene match. CDR1 and CDR2 (germline): SEHNR, FQNEAQ (reference sequence). The CDR3 spans 14 residues.

The chain is built from TRBV7-2 and TRBJ2-3; a possible D gene is TRBD1 (5 bases). CDR1 is SGHTA and CDR2 is FQGNSA in the germline V gene. CDR3 length: 13 residues. V was trimmed by 9 bases and J by 6 bases, leaving 16 bases between them. The CDR3: CASVRVLGDTQYF. CDR3 nucleotides: TGTGCCAGTGTCAGGGTCCTCGGGGATACGCAGTATTTT.

CDR3 loop: CASSPNTGGSGNTIYF. CDR3 in DNA: TGTGCCAGCTCACCTAACACAGGGGGATCTGGAAACACCATATATTTT. The J gene is TRBJ1-3, the V gene TRBV18; 8 nucleotides line up with TRBD1. Germline V gene data show CDR1 as KGHSH and CDR2 as LQKENI. The CDR3 spans 16 residues. The junction had 5 bases not matched to a gene; V was cut back by 3 bases and J by 1 base.

A word on this clone: The identical CDR3 is also encoded by other nucleotide sequences in the sample. The genes are TRBV18 and TRBJ1-1; weak D call: TRBD1 (5 bases). The CDR3 is 14 residues long. Germline V CDR1 and CDR2: KGHSH, LQKENI. The germline V and J ends were trimmed by 3 bases and 1 base, with 9 bases remaining between them. The CDR3 is CASSPGRENTEAFF. In DNA, the CDR3 is TGTGCCAGCTCACCGGGACGGGAGAACACTGAAGCTTTCTTT.

This clone came up once. The chain employs TRBV12-5 and TRBJ2-1; 11 nucleotides agree with TRBD1. V was clipped by 3 bases and J by 6 bases; unmatched bases: 1. CDR3 length: 14 residues. In germline, CDR1 is LGHNT, CDR2 FRNRAP. The CDR3 sequence: CASGFGTGGNEQFF. The CDR3 DNA follows: TGTGCTAGTGGTTTTGGGACAGGGGGCAATGAGCAGTTCTTC.